These 2 T cell receptor beta chains originate from one sample sequenced in a study of blood T cell repertoires in COVID-19. Sequencing used immunoSEQ multiplex PCR; TCRdb keeps in-frame clones, though not all of them. The sample yields approximately 300,000 clones, about 90% seen once. Specimen: PBMCs or T cells enriched from blood (not recorded which). Receptors originate from a woman in her 30s who had recovered from COVID-19.

The CDR3 region is CASSVNPYEQYF. CDR3 in DNA: TGTGCCAGCAGCGTTAATCCCTACGAGCAGTACTTC. V and J are TRBV7-2 and TRBJ2-7; the D is unclear. Germline assignment: CDR1 SGHTA and CDR2 FQGNSA. V lost 5 bases, J lost 2 bases, and 7 bases lay in between. The CDR3 loop spans 12 amino acids.

The J gene is TRBJ1-4, the V gene TRBV9; D is undetermined. CDR1 is SGDLS, CDR2 YYNGEE, per germline. The CDR3 contains 13 residues. The germline V and J ends were trimmed by 0 bases and 4 bases, with 4 bases remaining between them. CDR3 coding DNA: TGTGCCAGCAGCGTAGCAGATAATGAAAAACTGTTTTTT. This codes for CASSVADNEKLFF.